This is a list of T cell receptor beta chains from one sample in a study of blood T cell repertoires in COVID-19. The protocol was immunoSEQ multiplex PCR, while the TCRdb copy is restricted to in-frame clones and leaves out a portion. In the table there are 200,000 to 250,000 clones, just under 90% of which are singletons. Sequenced sample: PBMCs or T cells enriched from blood (not recorded which). The receptors stem from a man aged 25 to 40 who had recovered from COVID-19. The CDR3 runs from the conserved cysteine through the conserved F or W. The D gene is left open where the match is weak. Size is stated for part of the rows, as once, few or many counts, or as a class when the clone is expanded.

len,v_gene,abundance,j_gene,d_gene,CDR3aa,CDR3nt
15,TRBV7-2,NA,TRBJ1-1,NA,CASSSTGEQNTEAFF,TGTGCCAGCAGCTCTACCGGGGAACAGAACACTGAAGCTTTCTTT
18,TRBV3-1/TRBV3-2,NA,TRBJ2-7,NA,CASSQRKRTSTGTYEQYF,TGTGCCAGCAGCCAACGAAAGCGCACTAGCACGGGAACCTACGAGCAGTACTTC
14,TRBV11-2,NA,TRBJ2-7,TRBD1,CASSPGQDSESQYF,TGTGCCAGCAGCCCGGGACAGGACAGTGAATCGCAGTACTTC
15,TRBV5-1,NA,TRBJ2-1,NA,CASSLMGRMGNEQFF,TGCGCCAGCAGCTTGATGGGGAGGATGGGCAATGAGCAGTTCTTC
14,TRBV13,NA,TRBJ2-7,TRBD1,CASSLGQGNLEQYF,TGTGCCAGCAGCCTAGGACAGGGTAATCTCGAGCAGTACTTC
15,TRBV19,NA,TRBJ1-5,NA,CASKQDLYSNQPQHF,TGTGCCAGTAAACAGGACCTGTATAGCAATCAGCCCCAGCATTTT
18,TRBV7-9,NA,TRBJ2-2,TRBD1,CASSEPGNRGRKTGELFF,TGTGCCAGCAGCGAACCCGGGAACAGGGGGCGCAAAACCGGGGAGCTGTTTTTT
14,TRBV2,NA,TRBJ2-5,TRBD1,CASSESTGGKTQYF,TGTGCCAGCAGTGAATCGACAGGGGGGAAGACCCAGTACTTC
13,TRBV9,NA,TRBJ1-1,TRBD1,CASSTGAGTEAFF,TGTGCCAGCAGCACAGGGGCGGGCACTGAAGCTTTCTTT
15,TRBV6-5,NA,TRBJ2-5,NA,CASRPDRVPQETQYF,TGTGCCAGCAGACCGGACAGAGTTCCCCAAGAGACCCAGTACTTC
13,TRBV19,NA,TRBJ1-1,TRBD1,CASSEGQGVQAFF,TGTGCCAGTAGTGAAGGACAGGGGGTACAAGCTTTCTTT
14,TRBV3-1/TRBV3-2,few,TRBJ1-6,TRBD1,CASRSGTGASPLHF,TGTGCCAGCAGGTCCGGGACAGGGGCATCACCCCTCCACTTT
13,TRBV2,NA,TRBJ2-7,TRBD1,CASRPTGAGICNF,TGTGCCAGCAGGCCCACAGGGGCAGGGATCTGTAACTTC
15,TRBV15,NA,TRBJ2-5,TRBD1,CATSRPDRGEETQYF,TGTGCCACCAGCCGTCCCGACAGGGGGGAAGAGACCCAGTACTTC
16,TRBV11-2,NA,TRBJ2-1,TRBD2,CASSLALAGSNNEQFF,TGTGCCAGCAGCTTAGCTCTAGCGGGGAGCAACAATGAGCAGTTCTTC
13,TRBV18,NA,TRBJ1-5,NA,CASSPGDPQPQHF,TGTGCCAGCTCACCGGGCGATCCTCAGCCCCAGCATTTT